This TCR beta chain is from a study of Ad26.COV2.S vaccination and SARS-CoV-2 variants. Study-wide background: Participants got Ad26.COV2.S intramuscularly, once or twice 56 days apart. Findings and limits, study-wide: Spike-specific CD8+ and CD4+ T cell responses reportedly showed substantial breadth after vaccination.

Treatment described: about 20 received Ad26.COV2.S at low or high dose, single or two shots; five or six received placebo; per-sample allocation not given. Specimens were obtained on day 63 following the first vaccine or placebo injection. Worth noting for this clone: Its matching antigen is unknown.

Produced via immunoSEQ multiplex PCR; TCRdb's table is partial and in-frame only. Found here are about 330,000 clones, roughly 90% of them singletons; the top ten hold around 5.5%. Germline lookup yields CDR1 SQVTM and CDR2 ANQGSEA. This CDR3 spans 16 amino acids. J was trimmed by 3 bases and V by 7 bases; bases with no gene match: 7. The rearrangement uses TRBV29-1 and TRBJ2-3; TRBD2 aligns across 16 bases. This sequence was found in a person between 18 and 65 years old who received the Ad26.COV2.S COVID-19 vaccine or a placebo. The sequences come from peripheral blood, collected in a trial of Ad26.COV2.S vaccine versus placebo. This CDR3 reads CSGAGLAGGKTDTQYF. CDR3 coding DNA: TGCAGCGGCGCGGGACTAGCGGGAGGGAAGACAGATACGCAGTATTTT.